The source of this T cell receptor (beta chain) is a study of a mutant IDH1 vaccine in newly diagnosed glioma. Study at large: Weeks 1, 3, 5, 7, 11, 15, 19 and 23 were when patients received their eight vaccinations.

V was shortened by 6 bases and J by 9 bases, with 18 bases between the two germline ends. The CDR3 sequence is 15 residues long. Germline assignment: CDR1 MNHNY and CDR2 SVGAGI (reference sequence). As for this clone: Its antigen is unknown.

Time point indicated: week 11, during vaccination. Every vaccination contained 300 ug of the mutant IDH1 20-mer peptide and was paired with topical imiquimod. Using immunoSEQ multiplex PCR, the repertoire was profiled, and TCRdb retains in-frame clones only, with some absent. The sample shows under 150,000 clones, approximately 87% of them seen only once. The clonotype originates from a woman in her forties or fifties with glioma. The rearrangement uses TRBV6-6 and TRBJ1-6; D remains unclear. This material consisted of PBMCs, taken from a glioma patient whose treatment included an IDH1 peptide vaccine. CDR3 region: CASSTMIRVGSPLHF. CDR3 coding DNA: TGTGCCAGCAGCACCATGATACGGGTTGGTTCACCCCTCCACTTT.